This record concerns one T cell receptor beta chain sequence. Its antigen is not known. Samples came from axillary lymph nodes draining the breast cancer. The source of the sample is a study of breast tumors, draining lymph nodes, adjacent tissues. Study-wide points: Most tumor T cells seemingly derive from lymph node, then expand in tumor. Tumor repertoires ranked between lymph nodes and nontumor tissue in diversity, with V and J gene preferences. Tumor T cell lymph node origin was a supported hypothesis, not proven.

From the multiplex PCR reads, TCRdb called clonotypes with MiXCR, one entry per CDR3 protein. The sample holds 200,000 or so distinct CDR3 sequences, approximately 33% seen once. Sequencing was carried out using axillary lymph node tissue. This sequence originates from a female donor with breast cancer. Some clones in this sample may be carry-over from other donors' samples.

Here the CDR3 reads CSARDPRPAASRDQETQYF. The DNA for the CDR3 is TGCAGTGCTAGAGATCCCCGCCCCGCAGCATCGCGGGATCAAGAGACCCAGTACTTC. The chain is built from TRBV20-1 and TRBJ2-5; D is perhaps TRBD2 (6 bases). The CDR3 totals 19 residues. Germline V gene data show CDR1 as DFQATT and CDR2 as SNEGSKA (reference sequence). With 0 bases removed from V and 2 bases from J, the gap between germline ends came to 25 bases.